This passage covers 30 T cell receptor beta chains from one sample sequenced in a study of tumor-infiltrating lymphocytes in localized non-small cell lung cancer. The repertoire was sequenced with immunoSEQ multiplex PCR; TCRdb's copy has only in-frame clones and lacks some. This sample has some 12,000 clones, with approximately 83% found just once. The material sequenced was uninvolved lung tissue not adjacent to the tumor. Receptor source: a human donor with non-small cell lung cancer.

This rearrangement joins TRBV10-2 to TRBJ1-1; D remains ambiguous. Trimming stripped 0 bases from V and 6 bases from J, with 11 bases between. The CDR3 loop spans 14 amino acids. The V gene's germline CDR1 is WSHSY and CDR2 SAAADI. The CDR3 spells CASSESRWRAEAFF. CDR3 coding DNA: TGCGCCAGCAGTGAGTCGCGCTGGAGGGCTGAAGCTTTCTTT.

This chain connects TRBV7-9 to TRBJ2-1; D not resolved. Germline V gene data show CDR1 as SEHNR and CDR2 as FQNEAQ (reference sequence). CDR3 length: 15 amino acids. V was clipped by 1 base and J by 7 bases, with 14 bases between them. CDR3 DNA: TGTGCCAGCAGCTTAGTACTTAACTTACAAAATGAGCAGTTCTTC. Translated, it gives CASSLVLNLQNEQFF.

CDR3 loop: CAWSRQLYNEQFF. DNA of the CDR3: TGTGCCTGGAGCCGTCAATTATACAATGAGCAGTTCTTC. This chain joins TRBV30 and TRBJ2-1; D not certain. The CDR3 sequence is 13 residues long. Deletions cut 3 bases from V and 4 bases from J, with 10 bases between. Germline lookup yields CDR1 GTSNPN and CDR2 SVGIG (reference sequence).

A single count supports this clone. V and J are TRBV29-1 and TRBJ1-1; a possible D gene is TRBD1 (5 bases). This CDR3 is built from 14 residues. V was clipped by 3 bases and J by 4 bases, with 15 bases between them. Germline V lookup: CDR1 SQVTM, CDR2 ANQGSEA. Here the CDR3 DNA reads TGCAGCGTTGAGATCGGGCTCGGGGGCACTGAAGCTTTCTTT. Protein sequence: CSVEIGLGGTEAFF.

This clone occurred once. This chain joins TRBV7-2 and TRBJ1-2; TRBD1 is a possible D gene (5 bases). Germline lookup yields CDR1 SGHTA and CDR2 FQGNSA. The CDR3 is 15 residues long. Trimming left V 5 bases short and J 4 bases short, with 17 bases between. The CDR3 DNA follows: TGTGCCAGCAGCCTCCAAGCCGGGGGGGGCTATGGCTACACCTTC. It yields the protein CASSLQAGGGYGYTF.

The table lists this clone with a few counts. The chain has TRBV6-5 and TRBJ2-3; no clear D gene. The CDR3 loop spans 14 amino acids. CDR1 and CDR2 from the germline V gene are MNHEY and SVGAGI. V gave up 8 bases and J gave up 3 bases, with 15 bases separating them. This chain's CDR3 is CASQAFEPTDTQYF. The CDR3, as DNA: TGTGCCAGCCAGGCTTTTGAGCCTACAGATACGCAGTATTTT.

The chain links TRBV7-9 to TRBJ1-1; D is undetermined. Per germline, CDR1 SEHNR and CDR2 FQNEAQ (reference sequence). V was trimmed by 5 bases and J by 3 bases, leaving 4 bases between them. CDR3 length: 11 residues. The CDR3 protein is CASSADTEAFF. The CDR3 nucleotides are TGTGCCAGCAGCGCCGACACTGAAGCTTTCTTT.

The chain combines TRBV18 with TRBJ2-5; 10 nucleotides match TRBD2. The CDR3 loop spans 16 amino acids. The V and J ends lost 5 bases and 4 bases, in that order; junction bases with no gene match: 10. The V gene's germline CDR1 is KGHSH and CDR2 LQKENI. CDR3 coding DNA: TGTGCCAGCTCAGTTAGTCCGCCTAGCGGGGGAGAGACCCAGTACTTC. It codes for CASSVSPPSGGETQYF.

The genes are TRBV5-4 and TRBJ2-1; perhaps TRBD1 as D (5 bases). V was clipped by 3 bases and J by 7 bases, with 11 bases between them. The V gene's germline CDR1 is SGHNT and CDR2 YYREEE (reference sequence). The CDR3 has 13 amino acids. CDR3 amino acids: CASSSGSANEQFF. The CDR3 DNA sequence: TGTGCCAGCAGCTCAGGGTCGGCGAATGAGCAGTTCTTC.

V and J are TRBV4-3 and TRBJ2-7; D may be TRBD2 (5 bases). The CDR3 length is 13 residues. Germline V gives CDR1 LGHNA, CDR2 YSLEER. V dropped 0 bases and J dropped 7 bases, with 10 bases sitting between them. The CDR3 loop is CASSQEGWEEQYF. In DNA form, the CDR3 reads TGCGCCAGCAGCCAAGAAGGCTGGGAGGAGCAGTACTTC.

This clone was seen more than once but under ten times. This sequence joins TRBV10-2 and TRBJ1-1; D is unresolved. This CDR3 spans 13 amino acids. CDR1 and CDR2 (germline): WSHSY, SAAADI. Trimming removed 6 bases at V and 8 bases at J, with 16 bases between. This CDR3 is CASRDPTASEAFF. As DNA, the CDR3 is TGCGCCAGCAGAGACCCTACCGCGTCCGAAGCTTTCTTT.

The V call is TRBV5-4, the J call TRBJ1-2, with D possibly matching TRBD1 (6 bases). The germline CDR1 and CDR2 sequences are SGHNT and YYREEE (reference sequence). This CDR3 has 15 amino acids. V was trimmed by 0 bases and J by 4 bases, leaving 13 bases between them. In nucleotides, the CDR3 is TGTGCCAGCAGCTTGGCCCGGGGGGCACTCTATGGCTACACCTTC. Protein: CASSLARGALYGYTF. Using reference TRBV5-4 and TRBJ1-2 for the parts outside the CDR3, the full variable domain is ETGVTQSPTHLIKTRGQQVTLRCSSQSGHNTVSWYQQALGQGPQFIFQYYREEENGRGNFPPRFSGLQFPNYSSELNVNALELDDSALYLCASSLARGALYGYTFGSGTRLTVV.

The V gene is TRBV7-9, the J gene TRBJ1-5; D is perhaps TRBD1 (5 bases). V was shortened by 3 bases and J by 0 bases, with 6 bases between the two germline ends. CDR3 length: 14 amino acids. Per germline, CDR1 SEHNR and CDR2 FQNEAQ (reference sequence). CDR3 coding DNA: TGTGCCAGCAGCTTGGACAATAGCAATCAGCCCCAGCATTTT. It yields the protein CASSLDNSNQPQHF.

In its sample, this clone was seen once. The genes are TRBV6-5 and TRBJ2-5; D is ambiguous. The CDR3 sequence is 13 residues long. The V and J ends lost 2 bases and 4 bases respectively, with 8 bases between them. CDR1 is MNHEY, CDR2 SVGAGI, per germline. CDR3 amino acids: CASSYNFGETQYF. DNA of the CDR3: TGTGCCAGCAGTTACAACTTTGGAGAGACCCAGTACTTC.

The chain has TRBV4-1 and TRBJ1-2; perhaps TRBD1 as D (6 bases). The germline V gene has CDR1 MGHRA and CDR2 YSYEKL. V was cut by 1 base and J by 5 bases, with 20 bases left in between. The CDR3 is made up of 17 amino acids. CDR3 bases: TGCGCCAGCAGCCAAGTCCCAATCCGGGCAGGGGAATATGGCTACACCTTC. Protein product: CASSQVPIRAGEYGYTF.

The genes are TRBV30 and TRBJ1-1; a possible D gene is TRBD1 (6 bases). From germline, CDR1 is GTSNPN and CDR2 SVGIG (reference sequence). The CDR3 sequence is 14 residues long. V lost 0 bases, J lost 3 bases, and 11 bases lay in between. CDR3 coding DNA: TGTGCCTGGAGTGTACTGCAGGGGTACACTGAAGCTTTCTTT. This encodes CAWSVLQGYTEAFF. The full variable domain, with the rest looked up from reference TRBV30 and TRBJ1-1, is SQTIHQWPATLVQPVGSPLSLECTVEGTSNPNLYWYRQAAGRGLQLLFYSVGIGQISSEVPQNLSASRPQDRQFILSSKKLLLSDSGFYLCAWSVLQGYTEAFFGQGTRLTVV.

V is TRBV7-6 and J is TRBJ1-1; possibly TRBD1 for D (5 bases). The germline V gene encodes CDR1 SGHVS and CDR2 FNYEAQ. This CDR3 has 14 amino acids. V lost 1 base to trimming and J lost 4 bases, with 10 bases between them. The CDR3 region is CASSLGSGPTEAFF. CDR3 in DNA: TGTGCCAGCAGCTTAGGGTCAGGGCCCACTGAAGCTTTCTTT.

This chain uses TRBV7-3 with TRBJ2-2; D perhaps matches TRBD2 (5 bases). The germline V and J ends were trimmed by 5 bases and 3 bases, with 19 bases remaining between them. Germline CDR1 SGHTA, CDR2 FQGTGA. The CDR3 totals 17 residues. The CDR3 reads CASSRGPAIRDTGELFF. The CDR3 nucleotides are TGTGCCAGCAGCCGCGGGCCAGCAATACGGGACACCGGGGAGCTGTTTTTT.

The J gene is TRBJ2-1, the V gene TRBV18; weak D call: TRBD2 (6 bases). Germline V gene sequence: CDR1 KGHSH, CDR2 LQKENI. This CDR3 contains 14 residues. V lost 2 bases, J lost 7 bases, and 12 bases lay in between. The CDR3 loop is CASSPMGGWNEQFF. The CDR3 DNA sequence: TGTGCCAGCTCACCAATGGGGGGATGGAATGAGCAGTTCTTC.

V and J are TRBV7-3 and TRBJ2-7, with D maybe TRBD2 (6 bases). Trimming took 8 bases from V and 2 from J, leaving 25 bases between them. Germline V gene sequence: CDR1 SGHTA, CDR2 FQGTGA. This CDR3 spans 17 amino acids. CDR3 sequence: CASSLNGGNPNPYEQYF. In DNA, the CDR3 is TGTGCCAGCTCCTTGAACGGAGGGAACCCTAATCCCTACGAGCAGTACTTC.

This clone occurred once. The V and J genes are TRBV6-5 and TRBJ2-3, with 9 bases fitting TRBD1. The V segment lost 6 bases and the J segment 3 bases; nucleotides outside the gene matches: 1. CDR3 length equals 13 residues. Germline CDR1 reads MNHEY; CDR2 reads SVGAGI. CDR3 coding DNA: TGTGCCAGCAGGACAGGGGGAACAGATACGCAGTATTTT. Translation: CASRTGGTDTQYF.

This clone was found once. The chain employs TRBV7-9 and TRBJ2-1, with TRBD2 as a possible D gene (5 bases). Trimming took off 5 bases at V and 3 bases at J, with 5 bases between the two ends. The germline V gene encodes CDR1 SEHNR and CDR2 FQNEAQ (reference sequence). The length of the CDR3 is 12 residues. The CDR3 loop reads CASSRDYNEQFF. The CDR3 nucleotides are TGTGCCAGCAGCCGGGACTACAATGAGCAGTTCTTC.

The chain joins TRBV20-1 to TRBJ1-1; TRBD1 aligns across 7 bases. The V segment lost 3 bases and the J segment 8 bases; nucleotides outside the gene matches: 3. This CDR3 is built from 11 residues. Germline lookup yields CDR1 DFQATT and CDR2 SNEGSKA (reference sequence). CDR3 DNA sequence: TGCAGTGCTAGGCCGGGACAGGAAGCTTTCTTT. This gives the protein CSARPGQEAFF.

The CDR3 spells CASSSYGTTYEQYF. In DNA, the CDR3 is TGTGCCAGCAGTTCCTACGGGACTACCTACGAGCAGTACTTC. The rearrangement uses TRBV27 and TRBJ2-7, with 7 positions matching TRBD2. V lost 4 bases to trimming and J lost 2 bases; unmatched junction nucleotides: 5. The germline V gene encodes CDR1 MNHEY and CDR2 SMNVEV (reference sequence). This CDR3 contains 14 residues.

The CDR3 sequence: CASSSLTGSYEQYF. For the CDR3, the DNA is TGTGCCAGCAGCTCGCTAACCGGGTCCTACGAGCAGTACTTC. The V gene is TRBV6-5, the J gene TRBJ2-7; D ambiguous. The V and J ends lost 6 bases and 1 base respectively, with 13 bases between them. CDR3 length: 14 amino acids. Germline lookup yields CDR1 MNHEY and CDR2 SVGAGI.

The chain carries TRBV25-1 and TRBJ1-2; D unresolved. Trimming took 3 bases from V and 4 from J, leaving 3 bases between them. This CDR3 comprises 11 residues. Germline assignment: CDR1 MGHDK and CDR2 SYGVNS. The CDR3 loop reads CASSDTYGYTF. CDR3 sequence (DNA): TGTGCCAGCAGTGATACCTATGGCTACACCTTC.

This clone was recorded once. The rearrangement uses TRBV19 and TRBJ1-5; TRBD1 aligns across 9 bases. The CDR3 extends over 15 amino acids. The ends lost 6 bases at V and 3 bases at J; junction bases unmatched: 6. Germline lookup yields CDR1 LNHDA and CDR2 SQIVND (reference sequence). The CDR3 sequence: CASRRDRDFNQPQHF. CDR3 nucleotide sequence: TGTGCCAGTAGGCGGGACAGGGATTTCAATCAGCCCCAGCATTTT.

In nucleotides, the CDR3 is TGTGCCAGCAGCCAAGATAGGACTAGCAGGGCAGATACGCAGTATTTT. This encodes CASSQDRTSRADTQYF. The chain joins TRBV7-6 to TRBJ2-3, with 8 bases aligning to TRBD2. Germline trimming cut 5 bases from V and 4 bases from J; bases unmatched to any gene: 11. Germline V gene data show CDR1 as SGHVS and CDR2 as FNYEAQ. The CDR3 totals 16 residues.

The CDR3 nucleotides read TGTGCCAGTAGTGGGAACAGCGGGGGAATCTACGAGCAGTACTTC. It is translated as CASSGNSGGIYEQYF. J is TRBJ2-7 and V is TRBV19, with 8 bases aligning to TRBD2. This CDR3 is 15 amino acids long. From germline, CDR1 is LNHDA and CDR2 SQIVND (reference sequence). J gave up 3 bases and V 5 bases, and 9 bases lay outside the gene matches.

This clone was detected once. This rearrangement joins TRBV25-1 to TRBJ1-1; perhaps TRBD1 as D (6 bases). CDR1 is MGHDK and CDR2 is SYGVNS in the germline V gene. The length of the CDR3 is 16 residues. V was clipped by 5 bases and J by 2 bases, with 18 bases between them. CDR3 in amino acids: CASSSATRGGNTEAFF. The CDR3 DNA reads as TGTGCCAGCAGTAGTGCCACCAGGGGAGGTAACACTGAAGCTTTCTTT.